One and the same sample provided the 32 T cell receptor beta chains below, sequenced in a study of shared clonotypes between healthy human individuals. TCRdb's table, derived via immunoSEQ multiplex PCR, lists solely in-frame clones and lacks some. The sample lists approximately 2.5 million clones, over 85% occurring once. The specimen sequenced was naive CD4+ T cells from PBMCs. The subset is: CD45RA+ positively selected. The source of these receptors is a man younger than 35 in good health. Some clones in this sample may be carry-over from other donors' samples.

This clone was picked up a small number of times. Different DNA sequences within this sample yield the same CDR3. The chain combines TRBV7-3 with TRBJ1-1; no definite D call. CDR3 length: 13 residues. Deletions cut 5 bases from V and 2 bases from J, with 9 bases between. In germline, CDR1 is SGHTA, CDR2 FQGTGA. Here the CDR3 reads CASSPGLNTEAFF. The CDR3 nucleotides are TGTGCCAGCAGCCCCGGCCTCAACACTGAAGCTTTCTTT.

The CDR3 bases are TGTGCCAGCAGCCGAAGTGGGCTACCATACGAGCAGTACTTC. Translated, it gives CASSRSGLPYEQYF. This sequence joins TRBV6-5 and TRBJ2-7; no firm D call. The CDR3 is made up of 14 amino acids. Trimming cost V 6 bases and J 4 bases, with 16 bases left between them. Germline V gene sequence: CDR1 MNHEY, CDR2 SVGAGI.

The rearrangement uses TRBV27 and TRBJ2-7; D is unresolved. Germline lookup yields CDR1 MNHEY and CDR2 SMNVEV (reference sequence). The V gene lost 5 bases and the J gene lost 1 base, with 12 bases spanning the gap. This CDR3 has 14 amino acids. The CDR3, as DNA: TGTGCCAGCAGTCCCCACCCGCGTTCCTACGAGCAGTACTTC. Translation: CASSPHPRSYEQYF.

V usage is TRBV28 and J usage is TRBJ2-7; D not certain. Trimming stripped 8 bases from V and 2 bases from J, with 28 bases between. The CDR3 is 18 residues long. CDR1 is MDHEN and CDR2 is SYDVKM in the germline V gene. The CDR3 region is CASREIGRITIRPYEQYF. For the CDR3, the DNA is TGTGCCAGCCGAGAAATAGGGCGGATAACAATACGACCCTACGAGCAGTACTTC.

The chain uses TRBV5-6 and TRBJ1-6; D unresolved. The CDR3 is 18 residues long. The germline V and J ends were trimmed by 1 base and 4 bases, with 18 bases remaining between them. CDR1 and CDR2 from the germline V gene are SGHDT and YYEEEE. The CDR3 coding sequence is TGTGCCAGCAGCTTGAATGGTGCGGACGAGAGATATAATTCACCCCTCCACTTT. Protein: CASSLNGADERYNSPLHF. Supplemented by reference TRBV5-6 and TRBJ1-6, the full variable domain reads DAGVTQSPTHLIKTRGQQVTLRCSPKSGHDTVSWYQQALGQGPQFIFQYYEEEERQRGNFPDRFSGHQFPNYSSELNVNALLLGDSALYLCASSLNGADERYNSPLHFGNGTRLTVT.

The rearrangement links TRBV11-3 to TRBJ2-7, with D perhaps TRBD2 (5 bases). V dropped 1 base and J dropped 0 bases, with 10 bases sitting between them. This CDR3 spans 15 amino acids. Germline V gives CDR1 SGHNT, CDR2 YENEEA. Written as DNA, the CDR3 is TGTGCCAGCAGCTTAGGGGTTGCGGGCTCCTACGAGCAGTACTTC. Amino acids: CASSLGVAGSYEQYF.

This sequence joins TRBV5-1 and TRBJ2-7, with TRBD1 identical over 8 bases. With 1 base clipped from V and 5 bases from J, the junction kept 11 bases outside the gene matches. CDR3 length: 16 residues. Looked up from germline, CDR1 is SGHRS and CDR2 is YFSETQ. CDR3 residues: CASSLMTGANFNEQYF. The CDR3 bases are TGCGCCAGCAGCTTGATGACAGGGGCTAACTTCAACGAGCAGTACTTC.

J is TRBJ2-1 and V is TRBV5-4, with 8 positions matching TRBD1. Trimming at V came to 1 base and at J to 5 bases, leaving 8 bases not matched to a gene. The CDR3 has 16 amino acids. From germline, CDR1 is SGHNT and CDR2 YYREEE (reference sequence). CDR3: CASSLLGQGRDNEQFF. The CDR3 nucleotides are TGTGCCAGCAGCTTGCTCGGACAGGGTCGAGACAATGAGCAGTTCTTC.

This clone has just a few counts. The rearrangement links TRBV7-2 to TRBJ1-1; D call uncertain. Germline assignment: CDR1 SGHTA and CDR2 FQGNSA. CDR3 length: 14 residues. Deletions cut 0 bases from V and 1 base from J, with 6 bases between. The CDR3 coding sequence is TGTGCCAGCAGCTTAGCGGGGTCGAACACTGAAGCTTTCTTT. Translated: CASSLAGSNTEAFF.

The J gene is TRBJ1-5, the V gene TRBV7-3; no clear D gene. Germline V CDR1 and CDR2: SGHTA, FQGTGA. The V end lost 2 bases, the J end lost 5 bases, and 7 bases lay between the germline ends. This CDR3 is 13 amino acids long. The CDR3 protein is CASSLQWDQPQHF. The DNA for the CDR3 is TGTGCCAGCAGCTTACAATGGGATCAGCCCCAGCATTTT.

The rearrangement uses TRBV4-3 and TRBJ1-2; D is possibly TRBD1 (5 bases). Between the trimmed V and J ends, which lost 5 bases and 2 bases, there was a span of 15 bases. This CDR3 is 15 amino acids long. Germline-derived CDR1 and CDR2 are LGHNA and YSLEER. The CDR3, as DNA: TGCGCCAGCAGCGGCACCGGACACCGCAACTATGGCTACACCTTC. Encoded protein: CASSGTGHRNYGYTF.

The J gene is TRBJ1-1, the V gene TRBV20-1; D is ambiguous. The germline V gene encodes CDR1 DFQATT and CDR2 SNEGSKA (reference sequence). There are 11 residues in the CDR3. V shed 5 bases and J shed 7 bases, with 11 bases lying between them. The CDR3 sequence: CSAPFQIEAFF. The CDR3, as DNA: TGCAGTGCTCCTTTCCAGATTGAAGCTTTCTTT.

This chain joins TRBV2 and TRBJ2-3; possibly TRBD2 for D (6 bases). The CDR3 length is 18 residues. Trimming shortened V by 5 bases and J by 0 bases, and 21 bases separated the two germline ends. The germline CDR1 and CDR2 sequences are SNHLY and FYNNEI. The CDR3 DNA reads TGTGCCAGCAGTAAAGGAATTGCAGGACTAACTAGCACAGATACGCAGTATTTT. Amino acid sequence: CASSKGIAGLTSTDTQYF. Full variable domain (remainder filled in from reference TRBV2 and TRBJ2-3): EPEVTQTPSHQVTQMGQEVILRCVPISNHLYFYWYRQILGQKVEFLVSFYNNEISEKSEIFDDQFSVERPDGSNFTLKIRSTKLEDSAMYFCASSKGIAGLTSTDTQYFGPGTRLTVL.

The chain is built from TRBV11-2 and TRBJ2-3; a weak D match, TRBD2 (5 bases). This CDR3 region has 13 residues. Trimming took off 3 bases at V and 2 bases at J, with 6 bases between the two ends. The germline V gene encodes CDR1 SGHAT and CDR2 FQNNGV. The CDR3 region has the DNA TGTGCCAGCAGCTTCCTAGCCACAGATACGCAGTATTTT. Amino acids: CASSFLATDTQYF.

The V gene is TRBV7-2, the J gene TRBJ1-5; D gene ambiguous. The V gene's germline CDR1 is SGHTA and CDR2 FQGNSA. CDR3 length: 13 amino acids. V lost 0 bases to trimming and J lost 8 bases, with 8 bases between them. The CDR3 region has the DNA TGTGCCAGCAGCTTAGCCCGGGAGGAGCCCCAGCATTTT. It codes for CASSLAREEPQHF.

The gene calls are TRBV5-8 and TRBJ1-4, with 8 bases aligning to TRBD1. This CDR3 comprises 17 residues. Germline assignment: CDR1 SGHTS and CDR2 YDEGEE. Germline trimming cut 3 bases from V and 3 bases from J; bases unmatched to any gene: 10. The CDR3 region has the DNA TGTGCCAGCAGCTGGGGATTTTCGGGACAGGCTAATGAAAAACTGTTTTTT. Translation: CASSWGFSGQANEKLFF.

The V and J genes are TRBV28 and TRBJ2-5, with 7 bases identical to TRBD1. The J segment lost 4 bases and the V segment lost 8 bases, leaving 7 bases of the junction unmatched. Germline-derived CDR1 and CDR2 are MDHEN and SYDVKM. This CDR3 spans 13 amino acids. DNA for the CDR3: TGTGCCAGCCGACAGGGTTTGGCAGAGACCCAGTACTTC. Translating gives CASRQGLAETQYF. Full variable domain (outside the CDR3, taken from reference TRBV28 and TRBJ2-5): DVKVTQSSRYLVKRTGEKVFLECVQDMDHENMFWYRQDPGLGLRLIYFSYDVKMKEKGDIPEGYSVSREKKERFSLILESASTNQTSMYLCASRQGLAETQYFGPGTRLLVL.

V usage is TRBV7-9 and J usage is TRBJ2-7; 7 nucleotides line up with TRBD2. Germline CDR1 SEHNR, CDR2 FQNEAQ (reference sequence). The junction had 16 bases not matched to a gene; V was cut back by 5 bases and J by 6 bases. The CDR3 length is 16 residues. The CDR3 DNA reads as TGTGCCAGCAGCGCATCCGGACTAGGGTTATTAGGCGAGCAGTACTTC. It is translated as CASSASGLGLLGEQYF.

The chain employs TRBV7-2 and TRBJ2-5, with 11 bases fitting TRBD2. The CDR3 totals 13 residues. V lost 6 bases and J lost 4; bases outside the gene matches: 1. The germline V gene encodes CDR1 SGHTA and CDR2 FQGNSA. CDR3 nucleotides: TGTGCCAGCAGTACTAGCGGGAGAGAGACCCAGTACTTC. This gives the protein CASSTSGRETQYF.

For this clone: The same CDR3 also results from other DNA sequences found in this sample. This chain links TRBV7-9 with TRBJ1-3; unclear D gene. Germline CDR1 and CDR2: SEHNR and FQNEAQ (reference sequence). The CDR3 is 12 amino acids. V was shortened by 0 bases and J by 3 bases, with 0 bases between the two germline ends. Here the CDR3 reads CASSLAGNTIYF. The DNA of the CDR3 is TGTGCCAGCAGCTTAGCTGGAAACACCATATATTTT.

Note on this clone: This CDR3 is also generated by other DNA sequences in the sample. The chain recombines TRBV6-5 with TRBJ2-7, with TRBD2 matching over 9 bases. From germline, CDR1 is MNHEY and CDR2 SVGAGI. The CDR3 has 14 residues. The V segment lost 6 bases and the J segment 2 bases; nucleotides outside the gene matches: 5. The CDR3 loop reads CASSPIAGAYEQYF. The CDR3 bases are TGTGCCAGCAGCCCCATAGCGGGAGCCTACGAGCAGTACTTC.

CDR3 coding DNA: TGTGCCATCAGGGGCAGGGTGAACACTGAAGCTTTCTTT. Its translation is CAIRGRVNTEAFF. The chain is built from TRBV10-3 and TRBJ1-1; tentative D call: TRBD1 (5 bases). CDR1 is ENHRY, CDR2 SYGVKD, per germline. This CDR3 spans 13 amino acids. V was cut by 6 bases and J by 0 bases, with 8 bases left in between.

This sequence joins TRBV2 and TRBJ2-7; TRBD1 or TRBD2 may be the D gene (6 bases each). This CDR3 comprises 13 residues. Germline loops: CDR1 SNHLY, CDR2 FYNNEI. The V end was cut by 5 bases, the J end by 3 bases, with 11 bases between. This CDR3 reads CASSRGPSYEQYF. The CDR3 coding sequence is TGTGCCAGCAGTCGGGGGCCAAGCTACGAGCAGTACTTC.

About this clone itself: Other DNA sequences within the sample encode an identical CDR3. This sequence joins TRBV7-2 and TRBJ2-1; the D gene is possibly TRBD1 (5 bases). CDR1 SGHTA and CDR2 FQGNSA come from the germline V gene. Trimming pared 0 bases from V and 3 bases from J, leaving 9 bases between. The CDR3 sequence is 15 residues long. CDR3 residues: CASSLAGALYNEQFF. Here the CDR3 DNA reads TGTGCCAGCAGCTTAGCAGGGGCTCTCTACAATGAGCAGTTCTTC.

A single count supports this clone. Other DNA sequences of this sample code for an identical CDR3. The chain is built from TRBV7-9 and TRBJ2-2; TRBD2 aligns across 11 bases. Germline V gives CDR1 SEHNR, CDR2 FQNEAQ (reference sequence). This CDR3 contains 16 residues. The ends lost 0 bases at V and 4 bases at J; junction bases unmatched: 1. The CDR3 is CASSLALAGGTGELFF. The CDR3, as DNA: TGTGCCAGCAGCTTAGCGCTAGCGGGAGGCACCGGGGAGCTGTTTTTT.

The chain combines TRBV9 with TRBJ2-1; TRBD1 is a possible D gene (6 bases). The germline CDR1 and CDR2 sequences are SGDLS and YYNGEE. V shed 4 bases and J shed 4 bases, with 18 bases lying between them. The CDR3 loop spans 16 amino acids. In DNA, the CDR3 is TGTGCCAGCAGCCCTAGTCACAGGGCCGGGTACAATGAGCAGTTCTTC. Its translation is CASSPSHRAGYNEQFF. The variable domain in full, with the rest retrieved from reference TRBV9 and TRBJ2-1, is DSGVTQTPKHLITATGQRVTLRCSPRSGDLSVYWYQQSLDQGLQFLIQYYNGEERAKGNILERFSAQQFPDLHSELNLSSLELGDSALYFCASSPSHRAGYNEQFFGPGTRLTVL.

V is TRBV9 and J is TRBJ1-1; D uncertain. V lost 1 base, J lost 2 bases, and 6 bases lay in between. The germline gives CDR1 SGDLS, CDR2 YYNGEE. The CDR3 loop spans 13 amino acids. The CDR3, as DNA: TGTGCCAGCAGCGTACAAAGTAACACTGAAGCTTTCTTT. It specifies CASSVQSNTEAFF.

The chain uses TRBV28 and TRBJ1-2, with TRBD1 matching over 9 bases. Germline CDR1 reads MDHEN; CDR2 reads SYDVKM. V lost 5 bases, J lost 4 bases, and 8 bases stayed unmatched. The CDR3 loop spans 15 amino acids. The CDR3 is CASSPQGAFGYGYTF. CDR3 in DNA: TGTGCCAGCAGTCCACAGGGGGCCTTCGGCTATGGCTACACCTTC.

The chain employs TRBV5-6 and TRBJ1-1; D not resolved. Trimming stripped 4 bases from V and 3 bases from J, with 13 bases between. Looked up from germline, CDR1 is SGHDT and CDR2 is YYEEEE. This CDR3 contains 14 residues. In nucleotides, the CDR3 is TGTGCCAGCAGCCGAACACAATGGGACACTGAAGCTTTCTTT. It codes for CASSRTQWDTEAFF. Full variable domain (missing parts from reference TRBV5-6 and TRBJ1-1): DAGVTQSPTHLIKTRGQQVTLRCSPKSGHDTVSWYQQALGQGPQFIFQYYEEEERQRGNFPDRFSGHQFPNYSSELNVNALLLGDSALYLCASSRTQWDTEAFFGQGTRLTVV.

The chain recombines TRBV30 with TRBJ1-2, with 8 positions matching TRBD1. The CDR3 has 14 amino acids. CDR1 GTSNPN and CDR2 SVGIG come from the germline V gene (reference sequence). Trimming at V came to 5 bases and at J to 4 bases, leaving 9 bases not matched to a gene. The CDR3 reads CAWDFDRGIYGYTF. CDR3 bases: TGTGCCTGGGATTTCGACAGGGGAATCTATGGCTACACCTTC.

This chain connects TRBV19 to TRBJ1-5; 8 bases line up with TRBD1. Losses at the gene ends were 9 bases for V and 7 bases for J; bases not matched to a gene: 14. Germline V CDR1 and CDR2: LNHDA, SQIVND (reference sequence). The CDR3 loop spans 15 amino acids. The DNA of the CDR3 is TGTGCCAGAGACAGGGGCATGGTTTGGTCGCAGCCCCAGCATTTT. Amino acids: CARDRGMVWSQPQHF.

The chain combines TRBV5-6 with TRBJ2-7; D unresolved. The CDR3 contains 15 residues. CDR1 and CDR2 from the germline V gene are SGHDT and YYEEEE. Between the trimmed V and J ends, which lost 1 base and 5 bases, there was a span of 16 bases. DNA of the CDR3: TGTGCCAGCAGCTTGTACCCTTCGATCGAAGACGAGCAGTACTTC. This sequence encodes CASSLYPSIEDEQYF.